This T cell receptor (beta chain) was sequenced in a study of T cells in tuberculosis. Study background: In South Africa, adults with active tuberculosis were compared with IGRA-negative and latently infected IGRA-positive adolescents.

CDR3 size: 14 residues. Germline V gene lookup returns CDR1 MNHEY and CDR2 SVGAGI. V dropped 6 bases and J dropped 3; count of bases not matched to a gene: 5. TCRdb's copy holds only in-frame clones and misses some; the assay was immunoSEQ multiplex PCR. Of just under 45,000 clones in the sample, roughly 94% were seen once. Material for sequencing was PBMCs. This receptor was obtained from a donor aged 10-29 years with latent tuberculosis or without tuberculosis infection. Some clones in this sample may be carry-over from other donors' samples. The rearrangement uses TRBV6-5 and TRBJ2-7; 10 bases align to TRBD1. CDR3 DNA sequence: TGTGCCAGCAGCTCACGGGACAGGGGCTACGAGCAGTACTTC. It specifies CASSSRDRGYEQYF.